The clone carrying this T cell receptor (beta chain) occurred a few times. This sample is part of a study of beta chain features in type 1 diabetes. There was one heparinised blood draw per donor, averaging roughly 100 mL. V shed 2 bases and J shed 11 bases, with 7 bases lying between them. This CDR3 comprises 11 residues. The germline V gene encodes CDR1 SEHNR and CDR2 FQNEAQ (reference sequence). As every portion of the isolated RNA was reverse transcribed, the sequencing read expressed TCRB transcripts. Profiled with immunoSEQ multiplex PCR; TCRdb holds only in-frame clones, not every one. The table shows more than 300,000 clones, with under 8.5% occurring only once.

The TCR comes from a woman aged 18-29 years in good health. The genes are TRBV7-9 and TRBJ2-1; D remains unclear. Sequencing was carried out using central memory CD4+ T cells from blood. CDR3 sequence (DNA): TGTGCCAGCAGCTTAAGCGTACAGCAGTTCTTC. Protein product: CASSLSVQQFF.